The present T cell receptor (beta chain) was sequenced within a study of blood T cell repertoires in COVID-19. Study summary: Samples taken during acute and convalescent COVID-19 were collected in the United States, Italy and Spain. T cells, B-cell-depleted T cells, or PBMCs provided the cDNA or gDNA that served as material.

Method: immunoSEQ multiplex PCR; TCRdb's copy keeps in-frame clones and lacks some. The sample shows roughly 80,000 clones, about 86% of them seen only once. This CDR3 is built from 15 residues. The V gene lost 6 bases and the J gene lost 1 base, with 12 bases spanning the gap. The germline V gene has CDR1 MNHEY and CDR2 SVGAGI. V usage is TRBV6-5 and J usage is TRBJ2-2, with a weak D call TRBD1 (6 bases). Sequencing input: peripheral blood. This sequence was found in a woman aged 80 or older with acute or convalescent COVID-19. The CDR3 protein is CASRKGHQNTGELFF. The CDR3, as DNA: TGTGCCAGCAGAAAGGGACACCAGAACACCGGGGAGCTGTTTTTT.